The 28 T cell receptor beta chains reported below all come from one sample, sequenced in a study of T cell clonality in common variable immunodeficiency. Generated by immunoSEQ multiplex PCR, the TCRdb table keeps only in-frame clones and is missing some. Observed in the sample are approximately 34,000 clones, none of them singletons. Sample: peripheral blood mononuclear cells. The source of these receptors is a person between 18 and 69 years old in good health.

This clone has a count of ten or more. From the germline J gene comes the end of the CDR3, since the read stops 3 residues before it. The chain has TRBV19 and TRBJ2-3; TRBD2 aligns across 8 bases. Looked up from germline, CDR1 is LNHDA and CDR2 is SQIVND (reference sequence). The CDR3 covers 15 residues. Unmatched junction bases numbered 7, after V lost 6 bases and J lost 2 bases. CDR3 DNA (partial): TGTGCCAGTAGACCACGCGGGAGGAACACAGATACG. This sequence encodes CASRPRGRNTDT. The entire CDR3 protein reads CASRPRGRNTDTQYF.

This clone was counted at least ten times. A read error may produce the germline difference seen at one junction end. The CDR3 end lies 3 residues beyond the end of the read and is filled in from the germline J gene. This sequence joins TRBV4-2 and TRBJ2-3, with D uncertain. Germline CDR1 LGHNA, CDR2 YNFKEQ. The CDR3 is 15 residues long. CDR3 DNA (partial): TGCGCCAGCAGCCAAGATTCAAGCGCCACAGATACG. It encodes CASSQDSSATDT. The entire CDR3 is CASSQDSSATDTQYF.

This clone was detected many times. The read terminates 3 residues before the CDR3 end, so the remaining end is supplied by the germline J gene. This chain connects TRBV13 to TRBJ2-1, with 8 bases identical to TRBD1. J lost 8 bases, V lost 1 base, and 10 bases had no gene match. This CDR3 has 16 amino acids. The germline V gene encodes CDR1 PRHDT and CDR2 FYEKMQ (reference sequence). CDR3: CASSLVTGDRGDEQFF. The sequenced part of the CDR3 DNA is TGTGCCAGCAGCTTAGTCACGGGAGACAGGGGCGATGAG.

This clone was seen at least ten times. The read gets to within 3 residues of the CDR3 end, and the germline J gene fills in the rest. The chain has TRBV10-2 and TRBJ2-7; a weak D match, TRBD1 (5 bases). This CDR3 has 12 amino acids. CDR1 is WSHSY, CDR2 SAAADI, per germline. V was shortened by 5 bases and J by 4 bases, with 9 bases between the two germline ends. The CDR3 sequence is CASSTTGYEQYF. The part of the CDR3 DNA that was read is TGCGCCAGCAGTACAACAGGTTACGAG.

This clone was seen many times. The sequence runs out 3 residues before the end of the CDR3; the remainder is reconstructed from the germline J gene. V gene TRBV5-1 combines with J gene TRBJ2-5; TRBD1 agrees at 9 bases. Trimming at V came to 7 bases and at J to 5 bases, leaving 9 bases not matched to a gene. Germline CDR1 SGHRS, CDR2 YFSETQ. CDR3 length equals 14 residues. This CDR3 reads CASCYRGRGETQYF. The CDR3 bases that were read are TGCGCCAGCTGCTACAGGGGGCGCGGGGAGACC.

Ten or more counts support this clone. The CDR3 end is not reached by the read, which stops 3 residues before it; the germline J gene fills it in. The chain employs TRBV14 and TRBJ2-1; 9 positions agree with TRBD2. The CDR3 runs 18 residues. Germline V gene sequence: CDR1 SGHDN, CDR2 FVKESK. V dropped 3 bases and J dropped 2; count of bases not matched to a gene: 11. CDR3 DNA, as far as it was read: TGTGCCAGCAGCCAGGCGACGGAAAGCGGGAGGACCTACAATGAG. It is translated as CASSQATESGRTYNE. The full CDR3 is CASSQATESGRTYNEQFF.

The sample holds many counts of this clone. With the read ending 3 residues before the CDR3 end, the germline J gene is used to fill in that end. The rearrangement uses TRBV11-2 and TRBJ2-5; D might be TRBD1 (5 bases). Trimming removed 1 base from V and 1 base from J, with 10 bases in between. This CDR3 contains 15 residues. Germline CDR1 SGHAT, CDR2 FQNNGV. The DNA read from the CDR3 is TGTGCCAGCAGCTTAGGCAGACAGATCCAAGAGACC. It translates to CASSLGRQIQET. The complete CDR3 protein is CASSLGRQIQETQYF.

The sample holds many counts of this clone. With the read ending 3 residues before the CDR3 end, the germline J gene is used to fill in that end. The J gene is TRBJ1-4, the V gene TRBV30; 7 nucleotides agree with TRBD1. This CDR3 has 14 amino acids. J lost 8 bases, V lost 2 bases, and 8 bases had no gene match. The V gene's germline CDR1 is GTSNPN and CDR2 SVGIG (reference sequence). The part of the CDR3 DNA that was read is TGTGCCTGGAGTTCAGGGGGAGAATGGGAAAAA. Residues: CAWSSGGEWEK. The entire CDR3 is CAWSSGGEWEKLFF.

This clone showed up many times. The read ends 3 residues before the CDR3 terminus; that terminus is restored from the germline J gene. The V call is TRBV5-1, the J call TRBJ2-1; the match to TRBD2 covers 14 bases. The germline gives CDR1 SGHRS, CDR2 YFSETQ. The CDR3 consists of 15 residues. The V gene end was trimmed by 4 bases and the J gene end by 7 bases; junction bases not matched to a gene: 4. CDR3 loop: CASSPGTSGSNEQFF. The part of the CDR3 DNA that was read is TGCGCCAGCAGCCCAGGGACTAGCGGGAGTAATGAG.

This clone was detected ten times or more. The CDR3 goes on 3 residues after the read ends, and that part is filled in from the germline J gene. The V gene is TRBV30, the J gene TRBJ1-2; 9 nucleotides agree with TRBD1. The germline gives CDR1 GTSNPN, CDR2 SVGIG (reference sequence). The length of the CDR3 is 13 residues. The CDR3 DNA, read in part, is TGTGCCGTACCGCGGGGACAGGGAAGCGGC. It codes for CAVPRGQGSG. The entire CDR3 sequence reads CAVPRGQGSGYTF.

This clone was detected many times. The junction departs from the called germline gene at one end, perhaps through a read error. Read coverage stops 3 residues before the CDR3 terminus; the germline J gene supplies the remainder. V usage is TRBV4-2 and J usage is TRBJ1-2; no firm D call. The CDR3 length is 17 residues. Germline loops: CDR1 LGHNA, CDR2 YNFKEQ. The CDR3 loop is CASSQDIAFGRLYGYTF. The DNA read from the CDR3 is TGCGCCAGCAGCCAAGATATAGCTTTTGGCAGACTATATGGC.

This clone occurred many times. CDR3 DNA, as far as it was read: TGTGCCAGCAGTGAATCCGGACAGGGGGCTTACGAG. Its translation: CASSESGQGAYE. The entire CDR3 is CASSESGQGAYEQYF. The rearrangement uses TRBV6-1 and TRBJ2-7; 11 nucleotides match TRBD1. The CDR3 extends 3 residues past the end of the read, so its final part is completed from the germline J gene. CDR3 size: 15 residues. V was clipped by 2 bases and J by 4 bases; unmatched bases: 4. CDR1 and CDR2 (germline): MNHNS, SASEGT.

The table lists this clone with many counts. The read stops 3 residues short of the end of the CDR3; the missing end is completed from the germline J gene. Other DNA sequences within the sample encode an identical CDR3. This chain links TRBV20-1 with TRBJ2-3, with 12 bases that match TRBD2. Germline lookup yields CDR1 DFQATT and CDR2 SNEGSKA (reference sequence). The CDR3 covers 15 residues. J gave up 3 bases and V 6 bases, and 7 bases lay outside the gene matches. The part of the CDR3 DNA that was read is TGCAGTGCAGCTGGGACTAGCGGGTCGACAGATACG. Translating gives CSAAGTSGSTDT. The entire CDR3 reads CSAAGTSGSTDTQYF.

In its sample, this clone was seen a few times. The missing CDR3 end, 3 residues past where the read stops, is filled in from the germline J gene. The chain has TRBV11-2 and TRBJ2-7, with unresolved D. The CDR3 has 14 residues. Germline lookup yields CDR1 SGHAT and CDR2 FQNNGV. Deletions cut 5 bases from V and 0 bases from J, with 11 bases between. The CDR3 loop is CASSLQALSYEQYF. The covered CDR3 bases are TGTGCCAGCAGCCTCCAGGCCCTCTCCTACGAG.

In its sample, this clone was seen many times. The sequenced fragment ends 3 residues before the CDR3 boundary, so the rest is inferred from the germline J gene. The chain has TRBV7-9 and TRBJ1-2; D is unclear. Trimming cost V 5 bases and J 4 bases, with 11 bases left between them. CDR1 and CDR2 (germline): SEHNR, FQNEAQ (reference sequence). This CDR3 region has 13 residues. CDR3 protein: CASSTAGPYGYTF. Partial CDR3 DNA: TGTGCCAGCAGCACTGCCGGTCCCTATGGC.

This clone was counted at least ten times. Read coverage stops 3 residues before the CDR3 terminus; the germline J gene supplies the remainder. The J gene is TRBJ2-1, the V gene TRBV20-1; the D gene is possibly TRBD2 (5 bases). The CDR3 is made up of 10 amino acids. Per the germline V gene, CDR1 is DFQATT and CDR2 is SNEGSKA (reference sequence). The CDR3 DNA, read in part, is TGCAGGACTATCTACAATGAG. Residues: CRTIYNE. The CDR3 as a whole reads CRTIYNEQFF.

The table lists this clone with many counts. The read halts 3 residues ahead of the CDR3 end, with the missing end drawn from the germline J gene. The chain is built from TRBV2 and TRBJ2-7; D perhaps matches TRBD1 (5 bases). CDR1 and CDR2 from the germline V gene are SNHLY and FYNNEI. With 2 bases removed from V and 0 bases from J, the gap between germline ends came to 11 bases. The CDR3 spans 15 residues. The CDR3 sequence: CASSEQGLSSYEQYF. The sequenced CDR3 bases are TGTGCCAGCAGTGAACAGGGCCTGAGCTCCTACGAG.

This clone was seen many times. The missing CDR3 end, 3 residues past where the read stops, is filled in from the germline J gene. The chain is built from TRBV19 and TRBJ2-7; 9 bases fit TRBD1. CDR3 length equals 15 residues. Trimming at V came to 5 bases and at J to 0 bases, leaving 5 bases not matched to a gene. Germline values: CDR1 LNHDA, CDR2 SQIVND (reference sequence). This chain's CDR3 is CASSLGTGTSYEQYF. The DNA read from the CDR3 is TGTGCCAGTAGTCTAGGGACAGGGACCTCCTACGAG. Based on the CDR3 plus reference TRBV19 and TRBJ2-7, the full variable domain is DGGITQSPKYLFRKEGQNVTLSCEQNLNHDAMYWYRQDPGQGLRLIYYSQIVNDFQKGDIAEGYSVSREKKESFPLTVTSAQKNPTAFYLCASSLGTGTSYEQYFGPGTRLTVT.

This clone occurred many times. The read gets to within 3 residues of the CDR3 end, and the germline J gene fills in the rest. The chain employs TRBV27 and TRBJ1-2; 12 nucleotides line up with TRBD1. From germline, CDR1 is MNHEY and CDR2 SMNVEV (reference sequence). Germline trimming cut 1 base from V and 5 bases from J; bases unmatched to any gene: 14. This CDR3 has 19 residues. The covered CDR3 bases are TGTGCCAGCAGTTTATATTACGGGACAGGGGGCGAGGTGCCTTATGGC. Protein product: CASSLYYGTGGEVPYG. The entire CDR3 reads CASSLYYGTGGEVPYGYTF.

This clone was detected ten times or more. Sequencing ends 3 residues short of the CDR3 end; the germline J gene provides the rest. The V gene is TRBV7-9, the J gene TRBJ2-7, with D possibly matching TRBD1 (5 bases). The CDR3 is 14 residues long. Germline assignment: CDR1 SEHNR and CDR2 FQNEAQ (reference sequence). V lost 4 bases to trimming and J lost 3 bases, with 13 bases between them. CDR3: CASSSRTRIYEQYF. CDR3 DNA, as far as it was read: TGTGCCAGCAGCTCCCGGACACGGATCTACGAG.

This clone was found many times. The read falls 3 residues short of the CDR3 end, and the missing part is taken from the germline J gene. This chain uses TRBV10-3 with TRBJ2-1, with TRBD1 matching 8 bases. The V gene end was trimmed by 6 bases and the J gene end by 7 bases; junction bases not matched to a gene: 11. Germline values: CDR1 ENHRY, CDR2 SYGVKD. The CDR3 consists of 15 residues. CDR3 region: CAIRTGEGWSNEQFF. The part of the CDR3 DNA that was read is TGTGCCATCAGGACAGGGGAAGGTTGGTCAAATGAG.

This clone was picked up many times. The read finishes 3 residues shy of the CDR3 end, and the germline J gene is used to complete it. This chain uses TRBV7-6 with TRBJ2-2; perhaps TRBD1 as D (8 bases). The CDR3 contains 15 residues. CDR1 SGHVS and CDR2 FNYEAQ come from the germline V gene. The V end was cut by 5 bases, the J end by 8 bases, with 18 bases between. CDR3 residues: CASSPGQGGFGELFF. The CDR3 DNA, read in part, is TGTGCCAGCAGCCCCGGACAGGGAGGGTTTGGGGAG.

This clone was picked up many times. Read sequence stops 3 residues before the CDR3 end, and the germline J gene provides the missing end. The rearrangement uses TRBV5-1 and TRBJ1-1; TRBD1 aligns across 7 bases. In germline, CDR1 is SGHRS, CDR2 YFSETQ. This CDR3 contains 14 residues. CDR3 sequence: CASSLRWGTEKAFF. CDR3 DNA, as far as it was read: TGCGCCAGCAGCTTAAGATGGGGGACAGAAAAA.

This clone was counted ten times or more. The read falls 3 residues short of the CDR3 end, and the missing part is taken from the germline J gene. The rearrangement links TRBV5-4 to TRBJ1-1, with D hard to call. CDR3 length equals 14 residues. Germline V gives CDR1 SGHNT, CDR2 YYREEE (reference sequence). The V end was cut by 0 bases, the J end by 4 bases, with 10 bases between. The CDR3 sequence is CASSLDSSGTEAFF. The sequenced part of the CDR3 DNA is TGTGCCAGCAGCTTGGATTCATCCGGCACTGAA.

This clone was seen at least ten times. The read ends 3 residues early relative to the CDR3; the germline J gene fills the gap. This chain links TRBV12-3 or TRBV12-4 with TRBJ2-1, with 9 bases fitting TRBD1. This CDR3 contains 14 residues. V was clipped by 9 bases and J by 1 base; unmatched bases: 4. The CDR3 reads CAREGTGSYNEQFF. The sequenced part of the CDR3 DNA is TGTGCCAGGGAGGGGACAGGGTCCTACAATGAG.

Details on this clone: Coverage ceases 3 residues before the CDR3 finishes, and the germline J gene fills in the end. This chain connects TRBV5-5 to TRBJ2-1, with unresolved D. Per germline, CDR1 SGHKS and CDR2 YYEKEE (reference sequence). Trimming removed 1 base from V and 6 bases from J, with 8 bases in between. The CDR3 runs 13 residues. The sequenced part of the CDR3 DNA is TGTGCCAGCAGCTTGCTAGAGTCCAATGAG. Translated: CASSLLESNE. The CDR3 in full is CASSLLESNEQFF.

At least ten counts were recorded for this clone. The sequenced fragment ends 3 residues before the CDR3 boundary, so the rest is inferred from the germline J gene. The genes are TRBV12-3 or TRBV12-4 and TRBJ2-3; 9 bases are a match to TRBD1. Trimming cost V 6 bases and J 3 bases; bases outside gene matches: 7. This CDR3 is 15 amino acids long. CDR3 sequence reads: CASSVAGQGTDTQYF. Incomplete CDR3 DNA: TGTGCCAGCAGCGTCGCGGGACAGGGAACAGATACG.

This clone came up many times. The read finishes 3 residues shy of the CDR3 end, and the germline J gene is used to complete it. V gene TRBV7-2 combines with J gene TRBJ2-4, with a tentative D call TRBD1 (6 bases). This CDR3 is 13 amino acids long. Trimming took off 4 bases at V and 5 bases at J, with 9 bases between the two ends. CDR1 and CDR2 from the germline V gene are SGHTA and FQGNSA. The sequenced part of the CDR3 DNA is TGTGCCAGCAGCTCGAGACAGGAAAACATT. Translation: CASSSRQENI. The complete CDR3 reads CASSSRQENIQYF.